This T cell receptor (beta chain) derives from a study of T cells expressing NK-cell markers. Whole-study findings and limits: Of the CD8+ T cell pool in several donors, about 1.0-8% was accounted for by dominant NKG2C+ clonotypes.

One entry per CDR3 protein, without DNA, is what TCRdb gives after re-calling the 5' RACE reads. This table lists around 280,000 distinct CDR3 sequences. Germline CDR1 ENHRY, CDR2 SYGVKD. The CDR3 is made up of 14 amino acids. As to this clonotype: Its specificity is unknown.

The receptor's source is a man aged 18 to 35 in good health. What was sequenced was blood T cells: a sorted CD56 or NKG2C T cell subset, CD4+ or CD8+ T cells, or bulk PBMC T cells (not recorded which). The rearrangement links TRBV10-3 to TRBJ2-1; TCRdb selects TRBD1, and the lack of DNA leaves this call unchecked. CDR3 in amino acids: CAISMGQGANEQFF.